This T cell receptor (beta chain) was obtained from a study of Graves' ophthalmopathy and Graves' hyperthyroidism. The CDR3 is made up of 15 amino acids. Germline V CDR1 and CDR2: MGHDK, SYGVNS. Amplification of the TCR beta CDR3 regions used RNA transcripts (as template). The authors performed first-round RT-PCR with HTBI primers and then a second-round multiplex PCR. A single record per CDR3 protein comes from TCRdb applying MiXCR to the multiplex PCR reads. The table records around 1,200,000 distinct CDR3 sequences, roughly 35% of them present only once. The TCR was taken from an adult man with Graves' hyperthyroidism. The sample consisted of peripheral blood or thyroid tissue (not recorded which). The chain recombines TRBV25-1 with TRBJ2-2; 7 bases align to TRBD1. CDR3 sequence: CARAAGTENTGELFF. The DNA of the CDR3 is TGTGCTAGAGCCGCCGGGACAGAGAACACCGGGGAGCTGTTTTTT.